The 18 T cell receptor beta chains in this list originate from one sample, sequenced in a study of CD8 T cells in ankylosing spondylitis. Their recognized antigens are unknown. Whole-study findings and limits: Seemingly characteristic of ankylosing spondylitis blood was a TCR beta motif consisting of under ten highly homologous variants.

TCRdb reprocessed the 5' RACE reads via MiXCR and lists one record per CDR3 protein. The table records roughly 220,000 distinct CDR3 sequences, 15% to 20% of them present only once. Sequenced: blood, either unsorted or a sorted T cell fraction (not recorded which). Receptor source: a male donor with ankylosing spondylitis.

This clonotype was counted ten times or more. V and J are TRBV12-3 or TRBV12-4 and TRBJ2-3, with D uncertain. The CDR3 has 11 residues. V lost 3 bases and J 4 bases, leaving 2 bases between the germline ends. CDR3 sequence: CASSLSDTQYF. The CDR3, as DNA: TGTGCCAGCAGTTTGTCAGATACGCAGTATTTT.

This clonotype was detected once. The V and J genes are TRBV7-6 and TRBJ2-3; TRBD2 aligns across 12 bases. The junction had 2 bases not matched to a gene; V was cut back by 4 bases and J by 0 bases. Germline CDR1 and CDR2: SGHVS and FNYEAQ. This CDR3 is built from 16 residues. CDR3 nucleotides: TGTGCCAGCAGCTGGACTAGCGGGGAGAGCACAGATACGCAGTATTTT. Protein: CASSWTSGESTDTQYF.

The chain recombines TRBV6-2 or TRBV6-3 with TRBJ2-1; D might be TRBD1 (6 bases). V shed 5 bases and J shed 4 bases, with 15 bases lying between them. Germline V gene data show CDR1 as MNHEY and CDR2 as SVGEGT. The CDR3 has 15 amino acids. The CDR3 DNA is TGTGCCAGCAGTCCGACAGGTTATTTTTACAATGAGCAGTTCTTC. This sequence encodes CASSPTGYFYNEQFF.

The V call is TRBV21-1, the J call TRBJ1-1. TRBV21-1 constitutes a pseudogene. The CDR3 consists of 15 residues. The CDR3 nucleotides read TGTGCCAGCAGCTTCGAGGTAGGGGCCCTCTGTGAAGCTTTCTTT. Translating it yields CASSFEVGALCEAFF.

The chain combines TRBV7-9 with TRBJ2-7; 7 positions match TRBD2. CDR1 and CDR2 from the germline V gene are SEHNR and FQNEAQ (reference sequence). The CDR3 covers 16 residues. V lost 3 bases and J lost 1; bases outside the gene matches: 9. DNA for the CDR3: TGTGCCAGCAGCTTCCTTGGGGGAGCGGGGTCCTACGAGCAGTACTTC. It encodes CASSFLGGAGSYEQYF.

The chain recombines TRBV6-5 with TRBJ2-7; 7 bases map to TRBD1. Germline values: CDR1 MNHEY, CDR2 SVGAGI. Germline trimming cut 5 bases from V and 2 bases from J; bases unmatched to any gene: 6. The length of the CDR3 is 14 residues. CDR3 sequence (DNA): TGTGCCAGCAGTCCTCGACAGGGAACCTACGAGCAGTACTTC. This translates into CASSPRQGTYEQYF.

Only a few counts were recorded for this clonotype. The chain is built from TRBV6-1 and TRBJ2-1, with D possibly matching TRBD1 (6 bases). CDR3 length: 16 amino acids. V lost 0 bases, J lost 5 bases, and 14 bases lay in between. Germline CDR1 MNHNS, CDR2 SASEGT. Written as DNA, the CDR3 is TGTGCCAGCAGTGAAGCTGAGGACAGAGGTAACAATGAGCAGTTCTTC. This sequence encodes CASSEAEDRGNNEQFF.

This sequence joins TRBV6-5 and TRBJ2-1, with D maybe TRBD2 (7 bases). With 2 bases removed from V and 4 bases from J, the gap between germline ends came to 18 bases. The CDR3 extends over 17 amino acids. CDR1 and CDR2 from the germline V gene are MNHEY and SVGAGI. CDR3 nucleotides: TGTGCCAGCAGTTACCAGGGGAGGGCTTGGGAATACAATGAGCAGTTCTTC. It specifies CASSYQGRAWEYNEQFF.

This chain joins TRBV7-9 and TRBJ2-1; D not certain. The CDR3 totals 12 residues. Germline CDR1 reads SEHNR; CDR2 reads FQNEAQ (reference sequence). V lost 1 base, J lost 9 bases, and 7 bases lay in between. The CDR3 spells CASSLVDTEQFF. CDR3 DNA: TGTGCCAGCAGCTTAGTAGATACTGAGCAGTTCTTC.

This clonotype has a handful of counts. The chain couples TRBV9 to TRBJ2-2, with D possibly matching TRBD2 (6 bases). Trimming cost V 0 bases and J 6 bases, with 9 bases left between them. CDR3 size: 14 residues. CDR1 and CDR2 from the germline V gene are SGDLS and YYNGEE. The CDR3 reads CASSVGLDAGELFF. CDR3 coding DNA: TGTGCCAGCAGCGTAGGACTAGACGCCGGGGAGCTGTTTTTT.

The V call is TRBV29-1, the J call TRBJ2-7; D possibly corresponds to TRBD2 (5 bases). The CDR3 has 11 amino acids. The germline V and J ends were trimmed by 3 bases and 7 bases, with 10 bases remaining between them. The germline CDR1 and CDR2 sequences are SQVTM and ANQGSEA. Here the CDR3 DNA reads TGCAGCGTTGACCCCGGCGGGGAGCAGTACTTC. This gives the protein CSVDPGGEQYF.

CDR3 sequence: CASSLAGQMNTEAFF. CDR3 sequence (DNA): TGTGCCAGCAGCTTAGCGGGACAAATGAACACTGAAGCTTTCTTT. This chain joins TRBV11-2 and TRBJ1-1; D is possibly TRBD1 (6 bases). V was shortened by 1 base and J by 0 bases, with 9 bases between the two germline ends. Per germline, CDR1 SGHAT and CDR2 FQNNGV. The CDR3 has 15 residues. Looking up the rest from reference TRBV11-2 and TRBJ1-1 gives the full variable domain: EAGVAQSPRYKIIEKRQSVAFWCNPISGHATLYWYQQILGQGPKLLIQFQNNGVVDDSQLPKDRFSAERLKGVDSTLKIQPAKLEDSAVYLCASSLAGQMNTEAFFGQGTRLTVV.

This clonotype was observed a handful of times. This sequence joins TRBV6-5 and TRBJ1-2; no clear D gene. The CDR3 totals 14 residues. V shed 0 bases and J shed 8 bases, with 13 bases lying between them. Germline V lookup: CDR1 MNHEY, CDR2 SVGAGI. The CDR3 loop reads CASSYSTRAGGYTF. The CDR3 DNA reads as TGTGCCAGCAGTTACTCGACGAGGGCTGGGGGCTACACCTTC.

The table lists this clonotype with a few counts. V usage is TRBV5-1 and J usage is TRBJ2-7; possible D gene TRBD1, 5 bases. Trimming took 5 bases from V and 5 from J, leaving 14 bases between them. The CDR3 has 13 residues. CDR1 is SGHRS, CDR2 YFSETQ, per germline. This CDR3 reads CASSLPPGNEQYF. The CDR3 DNA reads TGCGCCAGCAGTCTCCCCCCAGGGAACGAGCAGTACTTC.

The rearrangement joins TRBV4-1 to TRBJ1-5; no clear D gene. The germline V gene has CDR1 MGHRA and CDR2 YSYEKL. Between the trimmed V and J ends, which lost 3 bases and 0 bases, there was a span of 6 bases. The CDR3 has 14 amino acids. CDR3 sequence: CASSQGYSNQPQHF. Written as DNA, the CDR3 is TGCGCCAGCAGCCAGGGCTATAGCAATCAGCCCCAGCATTTT.

This clonotype came up many times. This sequence joins TRBV29-1 and TRBJ2-7, with D possibly being TRBD1 (6 bases). V lost 7 bases, J lost 4 bases, and 11 bases lay in between. The CDR3 length is 11 residues. Germline V gene sequence: CDR1 SQVTM, CDR2 ANQGSEA. As DNA, the CDR3 is TGCAGCGGTGCACAGGGTTACGAGCAGTACTTC. Its protein is CSGAQGYEQYF.

The genes are TRBV5-1 and TRBJ2-1; TRBD2 might be the D (6 bases). V gave up 0 bases and J gave up 5 bases, with 15 bases separating them. Germline V gene sequence: CDR1 SGHRS, CDR2 YFSETQ. The CDR3 covers 16 residues. In DNA form, the CDR3 reads TGCGCCAGCAGCTTGGTATCACTAGCTGAGGACAATGAGCAGTTCTTC. Translation: CASSLVSLAEDNEQFF.

This clonotype was observed a handful of times. The V call is TRBV12-3 or TRBV12-4, the J call TRBJ1-3, with TRBD1 matching over 7 bases. CDR3 length equals 15 residues. V lost 4 bases to trimming and J lost 0 bases; unmatched junction nucleotides: 3. CDR3 sequence reads: CASSSGTASGNTIYF. The CDR3 bases are TGTGCCAGCAGTTCCGGGACAGCCTCTGGAAACACCATATATTTT.